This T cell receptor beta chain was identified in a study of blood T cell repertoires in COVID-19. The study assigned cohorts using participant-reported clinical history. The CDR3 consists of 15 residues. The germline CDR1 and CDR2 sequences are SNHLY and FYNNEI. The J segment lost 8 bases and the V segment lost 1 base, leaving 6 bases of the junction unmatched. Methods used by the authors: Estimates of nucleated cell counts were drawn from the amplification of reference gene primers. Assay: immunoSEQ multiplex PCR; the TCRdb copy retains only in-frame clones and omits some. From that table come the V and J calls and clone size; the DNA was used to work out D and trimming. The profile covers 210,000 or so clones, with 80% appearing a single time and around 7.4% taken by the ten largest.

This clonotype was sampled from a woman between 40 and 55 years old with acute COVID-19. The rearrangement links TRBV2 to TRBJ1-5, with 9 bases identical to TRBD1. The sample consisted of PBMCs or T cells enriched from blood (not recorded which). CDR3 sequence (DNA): TGTGCCAGCAGTGAAGTTGGGACAGGGTTTAAGCCCCAGCATTTT. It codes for CASSEVGTGFKPQHF.